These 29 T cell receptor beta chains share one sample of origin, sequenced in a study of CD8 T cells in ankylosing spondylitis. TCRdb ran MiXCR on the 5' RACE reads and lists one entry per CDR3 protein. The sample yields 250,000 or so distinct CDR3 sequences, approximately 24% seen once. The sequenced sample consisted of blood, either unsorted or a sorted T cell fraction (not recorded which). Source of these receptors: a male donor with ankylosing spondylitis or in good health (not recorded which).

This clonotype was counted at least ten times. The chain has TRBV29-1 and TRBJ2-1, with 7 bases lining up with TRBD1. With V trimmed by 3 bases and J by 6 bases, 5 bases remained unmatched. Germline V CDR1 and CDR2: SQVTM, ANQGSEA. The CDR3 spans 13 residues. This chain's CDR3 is CSVDPNRGNEQFF. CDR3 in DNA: TGCAGCGTTGACCCTAACAGGGGCAATGAGCAGTTCTTC.

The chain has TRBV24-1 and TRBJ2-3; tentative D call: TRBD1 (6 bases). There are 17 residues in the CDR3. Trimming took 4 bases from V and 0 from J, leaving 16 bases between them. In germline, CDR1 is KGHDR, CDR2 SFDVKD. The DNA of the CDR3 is TGTGCCACCAGTGACCTCAACAGGGCAGCTAGCACAGATACGCAGTATTTT. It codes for CATSDLNRAASTDTQYF.

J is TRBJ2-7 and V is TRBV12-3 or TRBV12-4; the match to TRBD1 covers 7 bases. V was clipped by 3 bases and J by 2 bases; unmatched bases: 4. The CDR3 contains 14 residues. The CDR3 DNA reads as TGTGCCAGCAGTTTGTGGACAGGACCCTACGAGCAGTACTTC. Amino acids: CASSLWTGPYEQYF.

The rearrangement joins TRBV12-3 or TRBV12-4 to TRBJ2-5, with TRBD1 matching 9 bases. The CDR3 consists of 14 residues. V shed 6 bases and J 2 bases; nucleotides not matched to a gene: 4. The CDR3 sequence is CASRVGQGQETQYF. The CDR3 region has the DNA TGTGCCAGCAGAGTTGGACAGGGGCAAGAGACCCAGTACTTC.

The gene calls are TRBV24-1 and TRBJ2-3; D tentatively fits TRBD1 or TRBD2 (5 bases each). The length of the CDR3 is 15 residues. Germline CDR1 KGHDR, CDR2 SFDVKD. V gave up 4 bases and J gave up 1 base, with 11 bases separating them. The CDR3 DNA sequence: TGTGCCACCAGTGACGTGGGGGTGGGCACAGATACGCAGTATTTT. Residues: CATSDVGVGTDTQYF.

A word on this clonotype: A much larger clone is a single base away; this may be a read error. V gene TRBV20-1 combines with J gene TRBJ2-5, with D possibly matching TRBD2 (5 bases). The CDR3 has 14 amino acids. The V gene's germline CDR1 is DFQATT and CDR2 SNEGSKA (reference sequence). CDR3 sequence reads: CSARDLRAQEIQYF. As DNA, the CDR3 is TGCAGTGCTAGAGATCTGCGGGCCCAAGAGATCCAGTACTTC.

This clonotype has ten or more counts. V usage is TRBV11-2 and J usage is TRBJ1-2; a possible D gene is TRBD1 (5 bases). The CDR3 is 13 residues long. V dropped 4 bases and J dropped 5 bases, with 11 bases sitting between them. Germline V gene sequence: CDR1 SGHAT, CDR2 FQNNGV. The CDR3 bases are TGTGCCAGCAGCTGGGGGGTTGCTTATGGCTACACCTTC. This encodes CASSWGVAYGYTF.

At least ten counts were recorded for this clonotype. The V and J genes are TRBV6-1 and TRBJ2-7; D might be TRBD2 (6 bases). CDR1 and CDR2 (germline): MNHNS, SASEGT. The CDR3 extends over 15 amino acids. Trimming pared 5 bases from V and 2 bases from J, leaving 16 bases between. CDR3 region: CASSPYWGDPYEQYF. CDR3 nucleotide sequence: TGTGCCAGCAGTCCATACTGGGGGGACCCCTACGAGCAGTACTTC.

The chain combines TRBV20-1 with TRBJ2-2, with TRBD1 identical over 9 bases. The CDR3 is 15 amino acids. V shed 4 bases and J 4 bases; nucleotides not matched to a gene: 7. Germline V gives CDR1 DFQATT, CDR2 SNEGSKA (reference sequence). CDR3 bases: TGCAGTGCTAATAACAGGGGGCGCGGCACCGGGGAGCTGTTTTTT. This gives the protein CSANNRGRGTGELFF.

The DNA for the CDR3 is TGCAGTGCTAGAGAAGGGTTCACAGATACGCAGTATTTT. It specifies CSAREGFTDTQYF. The chain links TRBV20-1 to TRBJ2-3; D unclear. Trimming took 0 bases from V and 2 from J, leaving 6 bases between them. The CDR3 has 13 amino acids. Germline V gene sequence: CDR1 DFQATT, CDR2 SNEGSKA (reference sequence).

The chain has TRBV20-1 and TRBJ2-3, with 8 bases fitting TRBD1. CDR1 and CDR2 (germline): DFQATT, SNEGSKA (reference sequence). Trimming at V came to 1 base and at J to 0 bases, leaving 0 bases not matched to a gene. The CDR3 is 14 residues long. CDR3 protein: CSARGTGSTDTQYF. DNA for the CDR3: TGCAGTGCTAGAGGGACAGGGAGCACAGATACGCAGTATTTT.

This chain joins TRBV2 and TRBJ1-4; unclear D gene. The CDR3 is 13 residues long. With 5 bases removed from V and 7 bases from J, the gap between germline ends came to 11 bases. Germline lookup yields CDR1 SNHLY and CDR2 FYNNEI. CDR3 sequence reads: CASSKRTPEKLFF. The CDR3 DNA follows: TGTGCCAGCAGTAAACGAACCCCTGAAAAACTGTTTTTT.

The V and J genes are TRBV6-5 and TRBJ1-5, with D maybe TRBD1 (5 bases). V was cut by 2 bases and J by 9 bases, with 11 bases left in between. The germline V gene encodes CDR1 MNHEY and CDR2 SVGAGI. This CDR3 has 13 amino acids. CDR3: CASSYEAGRPQHF. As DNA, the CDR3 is TGTGCCAGCAGTTACGAGGCGGGGCGGCCCCAGCATTTT.

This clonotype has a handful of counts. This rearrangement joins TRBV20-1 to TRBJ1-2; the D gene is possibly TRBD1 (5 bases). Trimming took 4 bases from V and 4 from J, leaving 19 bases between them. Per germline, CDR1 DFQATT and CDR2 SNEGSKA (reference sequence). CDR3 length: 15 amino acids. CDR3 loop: CSATQPGTFIYGYTF. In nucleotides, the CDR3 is TGCAGTGCTACCCAACCGGGGACTTTTATCTATGGCTACACCTTC.

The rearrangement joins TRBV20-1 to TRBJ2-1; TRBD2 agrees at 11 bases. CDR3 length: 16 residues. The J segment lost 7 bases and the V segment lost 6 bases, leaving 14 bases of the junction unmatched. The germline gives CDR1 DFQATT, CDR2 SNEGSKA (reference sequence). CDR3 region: CSANLLAGAHQNEQFF. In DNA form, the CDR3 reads TGCAGTGCCAATCTACTAGCGGGGGCCCACCAGAATGAGCAGTTCTTC.

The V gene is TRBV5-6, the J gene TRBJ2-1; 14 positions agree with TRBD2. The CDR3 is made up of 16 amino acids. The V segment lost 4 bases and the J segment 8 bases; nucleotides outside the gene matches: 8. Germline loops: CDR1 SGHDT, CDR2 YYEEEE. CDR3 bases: TGTGCCAGCAGCCTCCGTACGGGACTAGCGGGGGATGAGCAGTTCTTC. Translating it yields CASSLRTGLAGDEQFF.

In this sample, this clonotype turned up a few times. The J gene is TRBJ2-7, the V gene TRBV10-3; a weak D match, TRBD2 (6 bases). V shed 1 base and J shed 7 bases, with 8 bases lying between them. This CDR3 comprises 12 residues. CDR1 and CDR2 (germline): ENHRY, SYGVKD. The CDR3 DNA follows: TGTGCCATCAGTGAGTGGGAGGCGGAGCAGTACTTC. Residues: CAISEWEAEQYF.

The CDR3 sequence is CASRMTVAKNIQYF. The CDR3, as DNA: TGTGCCAGCAGGATGACGGTAGCCAAAAACATTCAGTACTTC. This chain uses TRBV6-1 with TRBJ2-4; the D is unclear. Deletions cut 6 bases from V and 0 bases from J, with 9 bases between. CDR3 length: 14 residues. The germline gives CDR1 MNHNS, CDR2 SASEGT.

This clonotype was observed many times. The CDR3 coding sequence is TGTGCCAGCAGCAGAGCTCCAGCGGGGGGCCAAGAGACCCAGTACTTC. This codes for CASSRAPAGGQETQYF. J is TRBJ2-5 and V is TRBV21-1; the D call in the table, TRBD2, was not verified against the DNA. TRBV21-1 is a pseudogene locus. The length of the CDR3 is 16 residues.

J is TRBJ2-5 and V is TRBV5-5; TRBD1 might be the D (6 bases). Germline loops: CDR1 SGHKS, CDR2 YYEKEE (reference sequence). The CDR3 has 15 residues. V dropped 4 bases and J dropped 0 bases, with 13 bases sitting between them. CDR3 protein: CASSQPAGDQETQYF. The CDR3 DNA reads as TGTGCCAGCAGCCAACCCGCAGGGGACCAAGAGACCCAGTACTTC.

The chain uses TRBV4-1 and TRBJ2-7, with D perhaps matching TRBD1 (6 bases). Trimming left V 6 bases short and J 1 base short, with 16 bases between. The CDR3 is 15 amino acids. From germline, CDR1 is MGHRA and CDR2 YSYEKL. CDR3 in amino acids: CASRAMTGQSYEQYF. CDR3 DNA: TGCGCCAGCAGGGCTATGACAGGTCAGTCCTACGAGCAGTACTTC.

The DNA of the CDR3 is TGCAGCGTTTCTTGGGGTACGGGGGGTATAGAGACCCAGTACTTC. Its translation is CSVSWGTGGIETQYF. The chain employs TRBV29-1 and TRBJ2-5; 7 bases map to TRBD2. J lost 4 bases, V lost 5 bases, and 13 bases had no gene match. In germline, CDR1 is SQVTM, CDR2 ANQGSEA. There are 15 residues in the CDR3.

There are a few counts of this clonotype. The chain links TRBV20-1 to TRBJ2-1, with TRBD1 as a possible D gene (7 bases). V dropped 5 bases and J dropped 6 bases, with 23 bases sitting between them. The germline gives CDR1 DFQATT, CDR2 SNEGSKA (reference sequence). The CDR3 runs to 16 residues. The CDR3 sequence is CSAGRSAGGSLNEQFF. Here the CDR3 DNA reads TGCAGTGCTGGGAGGTCGGCAGGGGGAAGTCTCAATGAGCAGTTCTTC.

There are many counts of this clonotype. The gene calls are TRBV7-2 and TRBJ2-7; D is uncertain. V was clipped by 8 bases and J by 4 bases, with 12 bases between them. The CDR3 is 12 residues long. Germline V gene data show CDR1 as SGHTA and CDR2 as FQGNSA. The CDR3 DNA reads TGTGCCAGCTCCTTGGATCTTTACGAGCAGTACTTC. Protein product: CASSLDLYEQYF. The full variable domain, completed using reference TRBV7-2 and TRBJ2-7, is GAGVSQSPSNKVTEKGKDVELRCDPISGHTALYWYRQSLGQGLEFLIYFQGNSAPDKSGLPSDRFSAERTGGSVSTLTIQRTQQEDSAVYLCASSLDLYEQYFGPGTRLTVT.

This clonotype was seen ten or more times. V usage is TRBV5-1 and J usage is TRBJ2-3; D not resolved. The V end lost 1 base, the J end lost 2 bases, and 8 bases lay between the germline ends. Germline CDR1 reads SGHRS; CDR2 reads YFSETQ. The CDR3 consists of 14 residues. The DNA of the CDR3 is TGCGCCAGCAGCTTGCGTCAGGACACAGATACGCAGTATTTT. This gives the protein CASSLRQDTDTQYF.

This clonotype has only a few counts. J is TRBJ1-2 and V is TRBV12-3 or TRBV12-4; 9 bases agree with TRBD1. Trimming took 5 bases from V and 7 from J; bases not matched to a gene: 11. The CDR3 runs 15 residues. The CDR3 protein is CASSHRQGGPSGYTF. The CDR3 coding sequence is TGTGCCAGCAGTCACCGACAGGGGGGCCCTAGTGGCTACACCTTC.

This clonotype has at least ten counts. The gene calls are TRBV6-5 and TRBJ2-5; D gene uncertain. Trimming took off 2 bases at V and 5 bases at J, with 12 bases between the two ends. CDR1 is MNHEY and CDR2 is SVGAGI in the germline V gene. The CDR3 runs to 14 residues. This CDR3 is CASSYTGGEETQYF. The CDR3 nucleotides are TGTGCCAGCAGTTACACCGGCGGTGAGGAGACCCAGTACTTC.

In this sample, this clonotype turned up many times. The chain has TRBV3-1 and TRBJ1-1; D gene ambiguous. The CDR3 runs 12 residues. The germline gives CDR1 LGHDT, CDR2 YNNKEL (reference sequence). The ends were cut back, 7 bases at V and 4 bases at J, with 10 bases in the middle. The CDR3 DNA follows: TGTGCCAGCACAGCGAGTAGCACTGAAGCTTTCTTT. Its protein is CASTASSTEAFF.

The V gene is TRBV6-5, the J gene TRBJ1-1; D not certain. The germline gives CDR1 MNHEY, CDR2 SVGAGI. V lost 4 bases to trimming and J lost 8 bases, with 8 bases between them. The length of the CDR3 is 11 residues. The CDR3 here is CASSSYPEAFF. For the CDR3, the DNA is TGTGCCAGCAGTTCCTACCCCGAAGCTTTCTTT.